Below are 32 T cell receptor beta chains sequenced from a single sample in a study of monozygotic twins with inflammatory bowel disease. TCRdb re-called the 5' RACE reads and catalogs CDR3 proteins one per entry, DNA excluded. With more than 300,000 distinct CDR3 sequences in the sample, the ten largest clones hold 5.5% to 6.5%. The specimen was blood. These receptors came from a human donor with ulcerative colitis or Crohn's disease, or a healthy co-twin of an affected twin (not recorded which).

The chain combines TRBV20-1 with TRBJ2-7; TCRdb lists TRBD2, though no DNA is available to test this call. The CDR3 extends over 14 amino acids. CDR1 and CDR2 from the germline V gene are DFQATT and SNEGSKA (reference sequence). CDR3 loop: CSARDTGLDHEQYF.

J is TRBJ2-1 and V is TRBV7-9; the D call of TRBD1 rests on TCRdb alone, since no DNA is present to check it. This CDR3 contains 14 residues. CDR1 and CDR2 (germline): SEHNR, FQNEAQ (reference sequence). The CDR3 loop reads CASSRRTEYNEQFF.

V is TRBV6-2 or TRBV6-3 and J is TRBJ2-5; TCRdb's D call of TRBD2 is untestable without DNA. CDR1 and CDR2 from the germline V gene are MNHEY and SVGEGT. The CDR3 covers 17 residues. CDR3: CASSNGALAGYQETQYF.

This chain joins TRBV19 and TRBJ2-3. The CDR3 has 14 amino acids. Germline CDR1 is LNHDA and CDR2 is SQIVND (reference sequence). This chain's CDR3 is CASSLTGFTDTQYF.

This chain connects TRBV27 to TRBJ2-3; TCRdb picks TRBD1, but there is no DNA to check that call. This CDR3 is built from 14 residues. The germline V gene has CDR1 MNHEY and CDR2 SMNVEV (reference sequence). This chain's CDR3 is CASKTGGHLNTQYF.

The chain uses TRBV12-3 or TRBV12-4 and TRBJ1-5. The CDR3 runs to 15 residues. The CDR3 sequence: CASTLGLDGNQPQHF.

The genes are TRBV29-1 and TRBJ2-7; TCRdb's D gene call, TRBD1, goes unchecked for lack of DNA. CDR3 length: 12 residues. The V gene's germline CDR1 is SQVTM and CDR2 ANQGSEA. CDR3: CSVLGNRDEQYF.

The chain links TRBV7-8 to TRBJ2-2; TCRdb lists TRBD2, though no DNA is available to test this call. The CDR3 has 17 residues. The germline CDR1 and CDR2 sequences are SGHVS and FQNEAQ. This CDR3 reads CASSRLAGGMNTGELFF.

The chain couples TRBV10-3 to TRBJ2-5; as DNA is missing, the TRBD1 call by TCRdb cannot be tested. The CDR3 runs 15 residues. Germline V lookup: CDR1 ENHRY, CDR2 SYGVKD. The CDR3: CAIGRDSKGTETQYF.

The chain combines TRBV7-3 with TRBJ1-3. Germline loops: CDR1 SGHTA, CDR2 FQGTGA. The CDR3 totals 21 residues. The CDR3 protein is CASSLRAVLTPPLVSGNTIYF.

The CDR3 spells CASSYRPTGPSSQETQYF. The chain recombines TRBV11-2 with TRBJ2-5; TCRdb returns TRBD1, unconfirmable since there is no DNA. This CDR3 region has 18 residues. The germline CDR1 and CDR2 sequences are SGHAT and FQNNGV.

The rearrangement links TRBV15 to TRBJ2-4; no DNA is available, so the TRBD1 call from TCRdb remains unchecked. Germline-derived CDR1 and CDR2 are LNHNV and YYDKDF (reference sequence). The CDR3 runs 17 residues. CDR3 sequence reads: CATSRHRGFGAKNIQYF. The full variable domain, completed using reference TRBV15 and TRBJ2-4, is DAMVIQNPRYQVTQFGKPVTLSCSQTLNHNVMYWYQQKSSQAPKLLFHYYDKDFNNEADTPDNFQSRRPNTSFCFLDIRSPGLGDTAMYLCATSRHRGFGAKNIQYFGAGTRLSVL.

The V and J genes are TRBV7-8 and TRBJ2-1; the TCRdb D gene call, TRBD1, has no DNA to confirm it. The CDR3 sequence is 14 residues long. Germline CDR1 reads SGHVS; CDR2 reads FQNEAQ. CDR3 protein: CASSPAVTNNEQFF.

This rearrangement joins TRBV5-1 to TRBJ2-1. The CDR3 loop spans 14 amino acids. CDR1 and CDR2 from the germline V gene are SGHRS and YFSETQ. Here the CDR3 reads CASSLEKGTSEQFF.

The chain joins TRBV25-1 to TRBJ1-4. Looked up from germline, CDR1 is MGHDK and CDR2 is SYGVNS. This CDR3 region has 13 residues. The CDR3 loop is CASSDYKNEKLFF.

The V and J genes are TRBV29-1 and TRBJ1-2. The germline gives CDR1 SQVTM, CDR2 ANQGSEA. The CDR3 totals 11 residues. This CDR3 is CSVESGDGYTF.

The chain links TRBV12-3 or TRBV12-4 to TRBJ1-5; TCRdb calls TRBD1, which cannot be checked without DNA. This CDR3 spans 13 amino acids. This CDR3 reads CASRQSGHQPQHF.

The chain combines TRBV28 with TRBJ1-1; the D call of TRBD1 rests on TCRdb alone, since no DNA is present to check it. The CDR3 has 14 residues. Per germline, CDR1 MDHEN and CDR2 SYDVKM. CDR3 in amino acids: CASSKPPQGGVAFF.

V and J are TRBV4-3 and TRBJ2-1; TCRdb gives TRBD1 as the D gene, but with no DNA this cannot be confirmed. The CDR3 length is 17 residues. Looked up from germline, CDR1 is LGHNA and CDR2 is YSLEER. The CDR3 loop is CASSQGQGSGGVYEQFF.

The chain is built from TRBV7-2 and TRBJ2-5. Germline V lookup: CDR1 SGHTA, CDR2 FQGNSA. This CDR3 has 13 residues. The CDR3 sequence is CASSLTAWETQYF.

V is TRBV12-3 or TRBV12-4 and J is TRBJ2-2; TCRdb's D call, TRBD2, is unchecked because there is no DNA. This CDR3 spans 15 amino acids. The CDR3 spells CASRPSRAQNGELFF.

The V call is TRBV12-3 or TRBV12-4, the J call TRBJ2-7; TCRdb gives TRBD2 as the D gene, but with no DNA this cannot be confirmed. The CDR3 is made up of 14 amino acids. CDR3 loop: CASSLRARVAEKYF.

V gene TRBV12-3 or TRBV12-4 combines with J gene TRBJ2-1; TCRdb indicates TRBD1, and absent DNA this call remains unverified. The CDR3 is 14 residues long. The CDR3 region is CASRTTRVGREQFF.

The chain couples TRBV27 to TRBJ2-1; without DNA, the TCRdb call of TRBD2 cannot be checked. CDR3 length: 13 residues. Germline assignment: CDR1 MNHEY and CDR2 SMNVEV (reference sequence). The CDR3 sequence is CASSLAGSNEQFF.

The V gene is TRBV30, the J gene TRBJ2-3. Germline CDR1 GTSNPN, CDR2 SVGIG (reference sequence). The CDR3 is made up of 12 amino acids. CDR3: CAWTRSVDTQYF.

The CDR3 region is CASSPTRQTYGYTF. The chain carries TRBV7-8 and TRBJ1-2; the D call of TRBD1 rests on TCRdb alone, since no DNA is present to check it. CDR3 length: 14 amino acids. Germline V gene sequence: CDR1 SGHVS, CDR2 FQNEAQ.

The rearrangement joins TRBV7-2 to TRBJ1-2; TCRdb's D call of TRBD1 is untestable without DNA. Per the germline V gene, CDR1 is SGHTA and CDR2 is FQGNSA. The CDR3 contains 15 residues. The CDR3: CASSVPGQNLYGYTF.

The V call is TRBV7-9, the J call TRBJ2-1; TCRdb selects TRBD2, and the lack of DNA leaves this call unchecked. The CDR3 spans 16 residues. Germline CDR1 is SEHNR and CDR2 is FQNEAQ (reference sequence). CDR3 protein: CASSRNLAGPTHEQFF.

This chain connects TRBV7-2 to TRBJ2-7. This CDR3 has 14 amino acids. From germline, CDR1 is SGHTA and CDR2 FQGNSA. CDR3 sequence reads: CASSLDPKAYEQYF.

The gene calls are TRBV7-9 and TRBJ2-7; TCRdb names TRBD1, which stays unverified in the absence of DNA. Germline CDR1 and CDR2: SEHNR and FQNEAQ (reference sequence). The CDR3 is 16 amino acids. CDR3 amino acids: CASSLATGGSSYEQYF.

V usage is TRBV3-1 and J usage is TRBJ1-2; TCRdb returns TRBD1, unconfirmable since there is no DNA. Germline V CDR1 and CDR2: LGHDT, YNNKEL (reference sequence). This CDR3 is 15 amino acids long. CDR3 loop: CASSPRDRGDYGYTF. Filled out from reference TRBV3-1 and TRBJ1-2, the complete variable domain reads DTAVSQTPKYLVTQMGNDKSIKCEQNLGHDTMYWYKQDSKKFLKIMFSYNNKELIINETVPNRFSPKSPDKAHLNLHINSLELGDSAVYFCASSPRDRGDYGYTFGSGTRLTVV.

The chain carries TRBV18 and TRBJ2-1; lacking DNA, the TRBD1 call made by TCRdb goes unchecked. The CDR3 length is 17 residues. The germline V gene encodes CDR1 KGHSH and CDR2 LQKENI. This chain's CDR3 is CASSPWTGTVTYNEQFF.